The 30 T cell receptor beta chains listed next were all sequenced from one sample in a study of CD8+ T cells in alopecia areata. Following RNA extraction, reverse transcription yielded cDNA that acted as the sequencing template. Produced via immunoSEQ multiplex PCR; TCRdb's table is partial and in-frame only. This sample has 90,000 to 130,000 clones, with roughly three fifths found just once. Treatment: oral pan-JAK inhibitor, 5-10 mg twice daily. The source was CD8+ T cells sorted from blood, collected at week 24, from a patient treated with tofacitinib. Source of these receptors: a human donor with alopecia areata.

This clone was observed a few times. The rearrangement uses TRBV29-1 and TRBJ1-2, with TRBD1 as a possible D gene (5 bases). V lost 3 bases, J lost 8 bases, and 19 bases lay in between. There are 14 residues in the CDR3. Germline values: CDR1 SQVTM, CDR2 ANQGSEA. The CDR3: CSVEVRTDTSGYTF. In DNA form, the CDR3 reads TGCAGCGTTGAGGTTAGGACGGACACTAGCGGCTACACCTTC.

The chain combines TRBV19 with TRBJ2-7, with D unclear. The ends were cut back, 5 bases at V and 0 bases at J, with 8 bases in the middle. CDR1 is LNHDA, CDR2 SQIVND, per germline (reference sequence). The CDR3 extends over 13 amino acids. The DNA for the CDR3 is TGTGCCAGTAGTCAGGCTCGCTCCTACGAGCAGTACTTC. This codes for CASSQARSYEQYF.

This clone occurred a few times. The rearrangement joins TRBV6-5 to TRBJ1-5, with no clear D. There are 14 residues in the CDR3. V was cut by 6 bases and J by 6 bases, with 15 bases left in between. The V gene's germline CDR1 is MNHEY and CDR2 SVGAGI. DNA for the CDR3: TGTGCCAGCAGACCCGGGGTTGAGGGTCAGCCCCAGCATTTT. Its protein product is CASRPGVEGQPQHF.

The chain uses TRBV5-1 and TRBJ2-3; D might be TRBD1 (6 bases). CDR1 is SGHRS, CDR2 YFSETQ, per germline. The CDR3 consists of 13 residues. Trimming pared 4 bases from V and 3 bases from J, leaving 9 bases between. The CDR3 DNA reads TGCGCCAGCAGCACGACAGGAACAGATACGCAGTATTTT. Protein: CASSTTGTDTQYF. Using reference TRBV5-1 and TRBJ2-3 for the parts outside the CDR3, the full variable domain is KAGVTQTPRYLIKTRGQQVTLSCSPISGHRSVSWYQQTPGQGLQFLFEYFSETQRNKGNFPGRFSGRQFSNSRSEMNVSTLELGDSALYLCASSTTGTDTQYFGPGTRLTVL.

This sequence joins TRBV27 and TRBJ2-1; 9 nucleotides match TRBD1. This CDR3 has 14 amino acids. From germline, CDR1 is MNHEY and CDR2 SMNVEV (reference sequence). V shed 6 bases, J shed 3 bases, and the junction held 3 bases outside the gene matches. The DNA of the CDR3 is TGTGCCAGCAGCATGACAGGGGGCTACAATGAGCAGTTCTTC. This sequence encodes CASSMTGGYNEQFF.

V and J are TRBV13 and TRBJ2-7; D is undetermined. Trimming pared 3 bases from V and 3 bases from J, leaving 9 bases between. Germline V CDR1 and CDR2: PRHDT, FYEKMQ (reference sequence). The CDR3 runs 13 residues. CDR3 protein: CASSLDGYYEQYF. CDR3 sequence (DNA): TGTGCCAGCAGCTTGGACGGATACTACGAGCAGTACTTC.

In this sample, this clone turned up once. This chain links TRBV5-1 with TRBJ2-3, with D unresolved. The length of the CDR3 is 16 residues. The germline gives CDR1 SGHRS, CDR2 YFSETQ. The V gene lost 0 bases and the J gene lost 1 base, with 12 bases spanning the gap. CDR3 in amino acids: CASSLGFSSRTDTQYF. The CDR3 DNA reads TGCGCCAGCAGCTTGGGATTTAGTAGCCGCACAGATACGCAGTATTTT.

The V call is TRBV5-6, the J call TRBJ2-7; 7 nucleotides agree with TRBD1. The CDR3 loop spans 13 amino acids. Germline-derived CDR1 and CDR2 are SGHDT and YYEEEE. V shed 4 bases and J 3 bases; nucleotides not matched to a gene: 4. The CDR3 DNA reads as TGTGCCAGCAGCGGTTGGACAGGCTACGAGCAGTACTTC. This translates into CASSGWTGYEQYF.

This clone occurred a few times. The rearrangement uses TRBV19 and TRBJ2-5; D possibly corresponds to TRBD1 (6 bases). The V and J ends lost 6 bases and 1 base respectively, with 15 bases between them. Germline lookup yields CDR1 LNHDA and CDR2 SQIVND (reference sequence). This CDR3 is built from 15 residues. CDR3 sequence (DNA): TGTGCCAGTAGCCACCGGACAGCTACCCAAGAGACCCAGTACTTC. Translating it yields CASSHRTATQETQYF. The full variable domain, rest sourced from reference TRBV19 and TRBJ2-5, is DGGITQSPKYLFRKEGQNVTLSCEQNLNHDAMYWYRQDPGQGLRLIYYSQIVNDFQKGDIAEGYSVSREKKESFPLTVTSAQKNPTAFYLCASSHRTATQETQYFGPGTRLLVL.

This clone was detected only a few times. The rearrangement joins TRBV7-6 to TRBJ2-7; unclear D gene. V was cut by 4 bases and J by 4 bases, with 11 bases left in between. Per the germline V gene, CDR1 is SGHVS and CDR2 is FNYEAQ. This CDR3 has 13 residues. The CDR3 loop is CASSSTNAYEQYF. DNA of the CDR3: TGTGCCAGCAGCTCGACAAATGCATACGAGCAGTACTTC.

The J gene is TRBJ2-3, the V gene TRBV5-1; 7 nucleotides match TRBD2. The CDR3 contains 13 residues. Germline CDR1 SGHRS, CDR2 YFSETQ. V shed 4 bases, J shed 6 bases, and the junction held 5 bases outside the gene matches. The CDR3 DNA follows: TGCGCCAGCAGCCGTGCGGGGGAGGATACGCAGTATTTT. This translates into CASSRAGEDTQYF. The full variable domain, with the rest looked up from reference TRBV5-1 and TRBJ2-3, is KAGVTQTPRYLIKTRGQQVTLSCSPISGHRSVSWYQQTPGQGLQFLFEYFSETQRNKGNFPGRFSGRQFSNSRSEMNVSTLELGDSALYLCASSRAGEDTQYFGPGTRLTVL.

In this sample, this clone turned up a few times. The chain has TRBV30 and TRBJ1-5; D might be TRBD1 (6 bases). CDR3 length: 14 residues. V was clipped by 3 bases and J by 0 bases, with 9 bases between them. CDR1 is GTSNPN, CDR2 SVGIG, per germline (reference sequence). The CDR3 nucleotides read TGTGCCTGGAGCCTGGACAGTAGCAATCAGCCCCAGCATTTT. Amino acid sequence: CAWSLDSSNQPQHF.

This clone was observed a handful of times. This rearrangement joins TRBV29-1 to TRBJ2-7; TRBD1 agrees at 7 bases. The CDR3 spans 15 residues. Trimming cost V 0 bases and J 1 base; bases outside gene matches: 6. From germline, CDR1 is SQVTM and CDR2 ANQGSEA. In DNA, the CDR3 is TGCAGCGTTGAAGATGGACAGGAGGATTCCTACGAGCAGTACTTC. Its protein product is CSVEDGQEDSYEQYF.

This chain uses TRBV28 with TRBJ2-7; D gene uncertain. CDR1 is MDHEN and CDR2 is SYDVKM in the germline V gene. Trimming removed 2 bases from V and 1 base from J, with 6 bases in between. The CDR3 contains 13 residues. For the CDR3, the DNA is TGTGCCAGCAGTTTACCCGGATCCTACGAGCAGTACTTC. Its protein is CASSLPGSYEQYF.

The gene calls are TRBV4-1 and TRBJ2-3, with D possibly being TRBD1 (5 bases). CDR1 is MGHRA and CDR2 is YSYEKL in the germline V gene. The V end was cut by 2 bases, the J end by 1 base, with 7 bases between. The CDR3 is 14 residues long. The CDR3 protein is CASSQSTGTDTQYF. For the CDR3, the DNA is TGCGCCAGCAGCCAATCGACAGGCACAGATACGCAGTATTTT.

The chain couples TRBV30 to TRBJ2-5; 8 positions match TRBD1. The CDR3 totals 16 residues. The V and J ends lost 4 bases and 5 bases, in that order; junction bases with no gene match: 15. Germline-derived CDR1 and CDR2 are GTSNPN and SVGIG (reference sequence). The CDR3 region has the DNA TGTGCCTGGAACCGACAGGACAGGGAAGGTGGGGAGACCCAGTACTTC. It translates to CAWNRQDREGGETQYF.

This clone was recorded once. The V gene is TRBV5-6, the J gene TRBJ2-1; D might be TRBD2 (6 bases). Germline loops: CDR1 SGHDT, CDR2 YYEEEE. Trimming removed 4 bases at V and 0 bases at J, with 11 bases between. The length of the CDR3 is 15 residues. CDR3 residues: CASSPTSNSYNEQFF. The CDR3 nucleotides read TGTGCCAGCAGCCCTACTAGCAACTCCTACAATGAGCAGTTCTTC.

This clone was observed a handful of times. V gene TRBV4-2 combines with J gene TRBJ2-7, with 10 bases that match TRBD2. Germline CDR1 is LGHNA and CDR2 is YNFKEQ. The CDR3 has 16 amino acids. J lost 5 bases, V lost 0 bases, and 7 bases had no gene match. The DNA of the CDR3 is TGTGCCAGCAGCCAAGATCCCGGGACTAGCGTCCACGAGCAGTACTTC. Protein: CASSQDPGTSVHEQYF.

This clone has a single count. V usage is TRBV7-3 and J usage is TRBJ2-2; 11 nucleotides line up with TRBD2. The J segment lost 9 bases and the V segment lost 2 bases, leaving 5 bases of the junction unmatched. The CDR3 covers 15 residues. CDR1 is SGHTA and CDR2 is FQGTGA in the germline V gene. The CDR3 region has the DNA TGTGCCAGCAGCTTAGGGACTAGCGGACCCAGGGAGCTGTTTTTT. Translated, it gives CASSLGTSGPRELFF.

This chain uses TRBV29-1 with TRBJ2-2; TRBD1 matches 9 bases. V dropped 5 bases and J dropped 4; count of bases not matched to a gene: 8. The CDR3 contains 15 residues. The germline CDR1 and CDR2 sequences are SQVTM and ANQGSEA. The CDR3 region has the DNA TGCAGCGTTTACTCTAGGGACAGGGCCACCGGGGAGCTGTTTTTT. Translation: CSVYSRDRATGELFF.

The table lists this clone with a count of one. The rearrangement uses TRBV2 and TRBJ1-2; TRBD1 aligns across 7 bases. This CDR3 is 12 amino acids long. Germline-derived CDR1 and CDR2 are SNHLY and FYNNEI. The V gene end was trimmed by 7 bases and the J gene end by 8 bases; junction bases not matched to a gene: 7. The CDR3 DNA follows: TGTGCCAGCAAGGAGGGGGCCAGAGGCTACACCTTC. Translation: CASKEGARGYTF.

The chain combines TRBV10-3 with TRBJ2-1, with 10 nucleotides matching TRBD1. The CDR3 is 15 amino acids. The V and J ends lost 1 base and 3 bases, in that order; junction bases with no gene match: 0. The V gene's germline CDR1 is ENHRY and CDR2 SYGVKD. The CDR3 is CAISEWDRGYNEQFF. CDR3 DNA: TGTGCCATCAGTGAGTGGGACAGGGGCTACAATGAGCAGTTCTTC.

The CDR3 nucleotides read TGCAGTGCACTAAATGAAAAACTGTTTTTT. It is translated as CSALNEKLFF. J is TRBJ1-4 and V is TRBV20-1, with D hard to call. This CDR3 spans 10 amino acids. V was shortened by 6 bases and J by 5 bases, with 4 bases between the two germline ends. The V gene's germline CDR1 is DFQATT and CDR2 SNEGSKA (reference sequence).

This chain links TRBV30 with TRBJ2-7; D is tentatively TRBD1 or TRBD2 (6 bases each). CDR3 length: 11 residues. The germline V gene has CDR1 GTSNPN and CDR2 SVGIG (reference sequence). V lost 6 bases and J lost 6, with 12 bases in between. CDR3: CACSGGGEQYF. The CDR3 DNA sequence: TGTGCCTGCTCTGGAGGGGGCGAGCAGTACTTC.

The chain couples TRBV2 to TRBJ2-7, with a weak D call TRBD1 (6 bases). The germline V and J ends were trimmed by 0 bases and 0 bases, with 15 bases remaining between them. The CDR3 is 17 residues long. Germline loops: CDR1 SNHLY, CDR2 FYNNEI. This CDR3 reads CASSEALGQGISYEQYF. CDR3 sequence (DNA): TGTGCCAGCAGTGAAGCGCTTGGCCAGGGGATCTCCTACGAGCAGTACTTC.

On this clone: This sequence is one base from a far larger clone and is likely a read error. The sample contains more than one DNA sequence encoding this CDR3. The chain joins TRBV5-4 to TRBJ2-1, with D uncertain. V lost 4 bases, J lost 4 bases, and 12 bases lay in between. CDR1 and CDR2 from the germline V gene are SGHNT and YYREEE (reference sequence). The CDR3 is made up of 14 amino acids. The chain's CDR3 is CASSQRSGYNEQFF. The DNA for the CDR3 is TGTGCCAGCAGCCAAAGATCGGGTTACAATGAGCAGTTCTTC. The full variable domain, completed using reference TRBV5-4 and TRBJ2-1, is ETGVTQSPTHLIKTRGQQVTLRCSSQSGHNTVSWYQQALGQGPQFIFQYYREEENGRGNFPPRFSGLQFPNYSSELNVNALELDDSALYLCASSQRSGYNEQFFGPGTRLTVL.

The chain recombines TRBV5-6 with TRBJ2-7; TRBD1 agrees at 8 bases. Germline trimming cut 3 bases from V and 2 bases from J; bases unmatched to any gene: 1. The germline gives CDR1 SGHDT, CDR2 YYEEEE. The CDR3 consists of 13 residues. This chain's CDR3 is CASSSGGPYEQYF. CDR3 bases: TGTGCCAGCAGCTCAGGGGGCCCCTACGAGCAGTACTTC.

This clone came up a few times. The rearrangement links TRBV10-3 to TRBJ2-6, with D unclear. CDR3 length: 12 residues. Germline loops: CDR1 ENHRY, CDR2 SYGVKD. The V and J ends lost 10 bases and 1 base respectively, with 5 bases between them. The CDR3 protein is CATLSGANVLTF. In DNA, the CDR3 is TGTGCCACACTATCTGGGGCCAACGTCCTGACTTTC.

The chain is built from TRBV9 and TRBJ2-2; D unclear. V was clipped by 0 bases and J by 3 bases, with 12 bases between them. Germline V CDR1 and CDR2: SGDLS, YYNGEE. The CDR3 has 16 residues. CDR3 region: CASSVAESGDTGELFF. The CDR3 DNA follows: TGTGCCAGCAGCGTAGCGGAGTCAGGAGACACCGGGGAGCTGTTTTTT.

The chain uses TRBV2 and TRBJ1-2; D is unclear. Trimming left V 1 base short and J 12 bases short, with 12 bases between. Germline assignment: CDR1 SNHLY and CDR2 FYNNEI. The CDR3 has 12 residues. The CDR3 region has the DNA TGTGCCAGCAGTGAAGGGGAAGGTAAAAACACCTTC. Translated, it gives CASSEGEGKNTF.